The text below deals with one T cell receptor beta chain. The germline gene is not matched at one end of the junction; a read error may be the cause. This record comes from a study of cytomegalovirus exposure and HLA in healthy donors. From germline, CDR1 is SEHNR and CDR2 FQNEAQ (reference sequence). The CDR3 covers 16 residues. Use of 60 Vbeta and 13 Jbeta primers characterized the PCR. The table came from immunoSEQ multiplex PCR; TCRdb's copy has only in-frame clones and leaves some out. The sample lists about 83,000 clones; 70% to 75% were seen once. Sequences were obtained from PBMCs. The sequence was obtained from a man aged 55 to 69 in good health and CMV-seronegative. This sequence joins TRBV7-9 and TRBJ1-1; possible D gene TRBD1, 6 bases. The CDR3 sequence: CSSSHSRWDIPDEAFF. In DNA, the CDR3 is TGTTCCAGCAGCCATTCTAGGTGGGACATACCTGATGAAGCTTTCTTT.